This TCR beta chain is drawn from a study of T cells in Graves' hyperthyroidism and ophthalmopathy. Findings of the study overall: Blood also held most thyroid clonotypes expanded beyond 0.001.

Graves' hyperthyroidism was deemed stable given no ophthalmopathy progression within 18 months. This clonotype was observed many times. Its specificity is unknown. Germline trimming cut 5 bases from V and 3 bases from J; bases unmatched to any gene: 5. The CDR3 is made up of 13 amino acids. Germline V gene lookup returns CDR1 DFQATT and CDR2 SNEGSKA (reference sequence). TCR beta CDR3 region amplification was performed from RNA transcripts. First-round RT-PCR targeting the TCR CDR3 was performed with the HTBI primer set. TCRdb reprocessed the multiplex PCR reads via MiXCR and lists one record per CDR3 protein. The data hold almost 600,000 distinct CDR3 sequences, with around 46% observed a single time.

The clonotype originates from a woman aged 18-35 years with Graves' hyperthyroidism. Input material: peripheral blood or thyroid tissue (not recorded which). The rearrangement joins TRBV20-1 to TRBJ2-7; 9 bases align to TRBD2. CDR3 DNA sequence: TGCAGTGCTGGCGGGAGGGCCGACTACGAGCAGTACTTC. Amino acid sequence: CSAGGRADYEQYF.